This T cell receptor beta chain comes out of a study of cytomegalovirus exposure and HLA in healthy donors. Study conclusions and caveats: As a later analysis showed, several of the most significant clusters appeared to be linked to common viral pathogens. According to an earlier analysis, most TCR beta V segments yielded productive rearrangements about 87% or about 30% of the time.

Healthy bone marrow donors made up the donors. Use of 60 Vbeta and 13 Jbeta primers characterized the PCR. Method: immunoSEQ multiplex PCR; TCRdb's copy keeps in-frame clones and lacks some. Of 150,000 to 160,000 clones in the sample, approximately 69% are singletons; the top ten hold 2.1%. Concerning this clone itself: Its matching antigen is unknown.

Unmatched junction bases numbered 3, after V lost 3 bases and J lost 4 bases. Germline CDR1 reads SGHTA; CDR2 reads FQGNSA. The CDR3 has 14 amino acids. The clonotype originates from a man aged 25-40 years in good health and CMV-seronegative. Sequencing used PBMCs. The rearrangement joins TRBV7-2 to TRBJ2-5; TRBD1 matches at 9 bases. CDR3 protein: CASSFRTGAETQYF. The CDR3 DNA is TGTGCCAGCAGCTTCCGGACAGGGGCAGAGACCCAGTACTTC.